This T cell receptor beta chain was documented in a study of identical twins. Study-level results: The same donors were not followed; conclusions instead depended on cross-sectional statistical analysis. Invariant MAIT and iNKT cells may have partly biased zero-insertion analyses. Clonotypes of the beta chain that were abundant in cord blood carried fewer insertions (memory repertoires showed none).

On this clonotype itself: The antigen remains undetermined.

With template switching, a universal primer site was added, and the cDNA carried unique molecular identifiers. TCRdb redid the calling of the 5' RACE reads with MiXCR, one entry per CDR3 protein. The sample carries about 390,000 distinct CDR3 sequences, roughly 9% recorded once. V shed 0 bases and J 4 bases; nucleotides not matched to a gene: 1. Germline V gives CDR1 LGHDT, CDR2 YNNKEL (reference sequence). CDR3 size: 14 residues. Sequenced input: naive T cells sorted from blood. This TCR came from a woman aged 45-65 years in good health. The J gene is TRBJ2-3, the V gene TRBV3-1, with TRBD1 matching 7 bases. In DNA form, the CDR3 reads TGTGCCAGCAGCCAAGATAGGGGGCCAGATACGCAGTATTTT. The encoded protein is CASSQDRGPDTQYF.